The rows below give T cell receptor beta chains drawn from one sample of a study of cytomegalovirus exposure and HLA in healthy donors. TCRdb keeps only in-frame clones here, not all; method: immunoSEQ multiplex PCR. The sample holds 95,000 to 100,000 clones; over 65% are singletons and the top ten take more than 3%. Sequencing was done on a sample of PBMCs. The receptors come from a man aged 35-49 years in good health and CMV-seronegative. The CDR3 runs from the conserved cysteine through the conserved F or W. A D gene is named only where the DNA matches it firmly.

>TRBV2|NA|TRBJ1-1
CASKNQGPKNTEAFF
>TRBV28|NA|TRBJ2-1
CASSFPQGDSVSSYNEQFF
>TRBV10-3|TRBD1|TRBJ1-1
CAISESMTGHGAFF
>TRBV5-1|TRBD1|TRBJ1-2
CASSSFVPGTGNYGYTF
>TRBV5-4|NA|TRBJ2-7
CASSSKGEGFYEQYF
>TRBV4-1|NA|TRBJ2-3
CASSQDRVDTQYF
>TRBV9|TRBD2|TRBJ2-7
CASSVNSGSSYEQYF
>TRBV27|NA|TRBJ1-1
CASRGGGTEAFF
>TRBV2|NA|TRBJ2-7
CAISGTGRFEQHF
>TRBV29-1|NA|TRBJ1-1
CSARDTEAFF
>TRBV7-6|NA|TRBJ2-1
CASSAPLGIKQFF
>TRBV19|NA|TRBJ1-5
CASSAGYSNQPQHF
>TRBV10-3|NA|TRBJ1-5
CAIRGDTDQPQHF
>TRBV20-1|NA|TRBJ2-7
CSARQGYEQYF
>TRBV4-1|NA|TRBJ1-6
CASSQGPGQLGNSPLHF
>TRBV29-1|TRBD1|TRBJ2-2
CSVATGATGELFF
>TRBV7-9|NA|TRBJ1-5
CASSRDFGNQPQHF
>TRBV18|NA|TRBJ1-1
CASSPRAGNSGTEAFF
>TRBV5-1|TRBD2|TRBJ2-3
CASSVGLAGVDTQYF
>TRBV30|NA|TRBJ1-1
CAWSVQQGRSTEAFF
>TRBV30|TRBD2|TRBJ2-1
CAWSLGGAYNEQFF
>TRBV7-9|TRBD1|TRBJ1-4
CASSFTGGSGEKLFF
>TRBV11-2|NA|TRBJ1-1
CASSPGTNTEAFF
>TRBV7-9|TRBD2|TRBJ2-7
CASSRGTSGSSYEQYF
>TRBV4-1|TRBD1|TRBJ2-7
CASRNSQGDYEQYF
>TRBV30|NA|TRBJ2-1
CAFPLPGHGEQFF
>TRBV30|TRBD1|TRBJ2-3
CAFHRDREPTGTQYF
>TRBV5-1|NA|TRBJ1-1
CASSLSTDTEAFF
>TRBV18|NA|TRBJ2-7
CASSNRVSYEQYF
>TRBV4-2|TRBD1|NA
CASSQDEGTGIVEQYF
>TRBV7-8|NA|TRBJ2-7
CASSRTNGYEQYF
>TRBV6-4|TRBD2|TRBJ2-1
CASSRGAAGVYNEQFF
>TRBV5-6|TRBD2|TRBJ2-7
CASTYLAGGNYGQYF
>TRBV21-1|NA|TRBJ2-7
CASSFDDGTGFSYEQYF
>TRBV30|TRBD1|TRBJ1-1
CAWTAGGAGTEAFF
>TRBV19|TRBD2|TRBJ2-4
CASSRLAGKNIQYF
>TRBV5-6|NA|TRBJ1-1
CASSLGAEAFF
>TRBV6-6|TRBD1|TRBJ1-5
CASSRSGTEDPAQHF
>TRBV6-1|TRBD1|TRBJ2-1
CASSEIKGRGSTFF
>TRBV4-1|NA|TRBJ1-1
CASSQKGSVQGTEAFF
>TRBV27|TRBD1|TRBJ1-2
CASSPRQGSYGYTF
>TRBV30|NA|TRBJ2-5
CAWSSGQETQYF
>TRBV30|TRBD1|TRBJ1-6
CAWRGQGESPLHF
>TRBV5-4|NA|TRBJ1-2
CASSLAGSVNVNYGYTF
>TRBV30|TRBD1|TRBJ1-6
CAWDTGTGLSYNSPLHF
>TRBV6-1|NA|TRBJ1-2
CASSEGPTTYGYTF